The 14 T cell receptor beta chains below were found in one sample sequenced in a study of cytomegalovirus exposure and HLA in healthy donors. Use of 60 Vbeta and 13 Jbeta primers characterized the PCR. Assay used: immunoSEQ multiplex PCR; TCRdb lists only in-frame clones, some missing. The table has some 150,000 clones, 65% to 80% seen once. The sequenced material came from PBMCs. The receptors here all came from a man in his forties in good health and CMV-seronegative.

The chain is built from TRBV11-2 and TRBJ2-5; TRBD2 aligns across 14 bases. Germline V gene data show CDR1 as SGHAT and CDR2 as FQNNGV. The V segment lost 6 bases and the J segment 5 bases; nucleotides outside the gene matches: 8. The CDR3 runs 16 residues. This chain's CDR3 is CASRPGTSGREETQYF. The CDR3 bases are TGTGCCAGCAGACCCGGGACTAGCGGGAGAGAGGAGACCCAGTACTTC.

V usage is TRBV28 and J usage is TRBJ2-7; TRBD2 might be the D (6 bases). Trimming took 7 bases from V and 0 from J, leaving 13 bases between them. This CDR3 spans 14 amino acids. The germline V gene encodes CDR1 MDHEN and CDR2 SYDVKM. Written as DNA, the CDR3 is TGTGCCAGCACCCAGCCCGGGAGCTCCTACGAGCAGTACTTC. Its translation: CASTQPGSSYEQYF.

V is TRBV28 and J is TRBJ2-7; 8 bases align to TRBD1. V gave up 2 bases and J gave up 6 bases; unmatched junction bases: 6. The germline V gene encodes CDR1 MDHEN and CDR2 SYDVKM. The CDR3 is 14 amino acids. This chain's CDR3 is CASSLGRGRLEQYF. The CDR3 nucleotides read TGTGCCAGCAGTTTAGGCAGGGGGCGCCTCGAGCAGTACTTC. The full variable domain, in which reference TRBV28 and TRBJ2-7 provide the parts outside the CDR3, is DVKVTQSSRYLVKRTGEKVFLECVQDMDHENMFWYRQDPGLGLRLIYFSYDVKMKEKGDIPEGYSVSREKKERFSLILESASTNQTSMYLCASSLGRGRLEQYFGPGTRLTVT.

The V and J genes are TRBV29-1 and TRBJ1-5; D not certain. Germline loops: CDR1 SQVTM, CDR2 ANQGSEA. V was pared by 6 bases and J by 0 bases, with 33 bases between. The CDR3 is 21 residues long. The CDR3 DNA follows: TGCAGCGTGTTCGCCTTGATGCCATTCCCGGGTCCAGAATATAGCAATCAGCCCCAGCATTTT. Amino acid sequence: CSVFALMPFPGPEYSNQPQHF.

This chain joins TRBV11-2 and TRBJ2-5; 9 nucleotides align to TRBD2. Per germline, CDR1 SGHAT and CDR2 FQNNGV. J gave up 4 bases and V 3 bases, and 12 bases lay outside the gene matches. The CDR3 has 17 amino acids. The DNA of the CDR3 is TGTGCCAGCAGCTTTGATCCCAATAGCGGGAGCGGAGAGACCCAGTACTTC. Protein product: CASSFDPNSGSGETQYF.

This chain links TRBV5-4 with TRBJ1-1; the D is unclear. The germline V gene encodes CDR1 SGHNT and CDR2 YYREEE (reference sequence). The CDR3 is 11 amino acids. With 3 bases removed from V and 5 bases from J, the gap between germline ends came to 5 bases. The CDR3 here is CASSSQTEAFF. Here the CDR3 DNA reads TGTGCCAGCAGCTCGCAGACTGAAGCTTTCTTT.

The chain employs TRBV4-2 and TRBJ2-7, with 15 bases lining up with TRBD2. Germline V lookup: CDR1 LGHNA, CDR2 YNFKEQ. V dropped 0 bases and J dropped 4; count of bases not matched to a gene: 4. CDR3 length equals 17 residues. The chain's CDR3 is CASSQDLGLAGGYEQYF. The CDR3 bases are TGTGCCAGCAGCCAAGATTTGGGACTAGCGGGAGGTTACGAGCAGTACTTC.

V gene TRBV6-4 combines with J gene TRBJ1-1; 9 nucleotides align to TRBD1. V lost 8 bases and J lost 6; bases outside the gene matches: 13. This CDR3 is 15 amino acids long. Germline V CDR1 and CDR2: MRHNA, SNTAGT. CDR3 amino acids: CASDIPNTGGPEAFF. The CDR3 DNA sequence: TGTGCCAGCGATATTCCAAACACAGGGGGCCCTGAAGCTTTCTTT.

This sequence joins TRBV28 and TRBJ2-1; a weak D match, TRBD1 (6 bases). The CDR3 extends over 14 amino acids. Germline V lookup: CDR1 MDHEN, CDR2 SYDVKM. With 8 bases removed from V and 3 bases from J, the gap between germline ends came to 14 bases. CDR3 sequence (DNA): TGTGCCAGCGTCCCGGACAGATACTACAATGAGCAGTTCTTC. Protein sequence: CASVPDRYYNEQFF.

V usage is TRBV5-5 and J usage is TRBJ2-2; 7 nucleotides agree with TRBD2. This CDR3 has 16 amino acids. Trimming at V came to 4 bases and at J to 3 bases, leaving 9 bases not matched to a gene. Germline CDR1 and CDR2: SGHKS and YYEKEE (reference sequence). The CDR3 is CASSPDWAGDTGELFF. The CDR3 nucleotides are TGTGCCAGCAGCCCCGATTGGGCGGGGGACACCGGGGAGCTGTTTTTT.

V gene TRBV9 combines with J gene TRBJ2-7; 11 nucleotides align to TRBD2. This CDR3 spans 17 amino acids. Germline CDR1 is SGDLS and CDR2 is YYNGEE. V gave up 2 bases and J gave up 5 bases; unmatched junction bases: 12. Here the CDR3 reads CASSVGGSGRAVHEQYF. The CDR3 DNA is TGTGCCAGCAGCGTGGGGGGTAGCGGGAGGGCCGTACACGAGCAGTACTTC.

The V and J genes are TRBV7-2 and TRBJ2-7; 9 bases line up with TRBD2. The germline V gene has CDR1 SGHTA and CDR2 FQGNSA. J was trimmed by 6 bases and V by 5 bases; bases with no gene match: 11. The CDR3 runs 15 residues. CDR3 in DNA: TGTGCCAGCAGCCGCCTGACTAGCGGTGCACGCGAGCAGTACTTC. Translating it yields CASSRLTSGAREQYF.

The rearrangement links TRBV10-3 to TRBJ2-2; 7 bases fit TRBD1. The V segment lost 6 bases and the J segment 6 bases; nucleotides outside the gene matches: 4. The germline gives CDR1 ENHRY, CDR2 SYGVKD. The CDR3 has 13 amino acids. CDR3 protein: CAIRTDRAGELFF. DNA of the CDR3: TGTGCCATCAGGACCGACAGGGCCGGGGAGCTGTTTTTT.

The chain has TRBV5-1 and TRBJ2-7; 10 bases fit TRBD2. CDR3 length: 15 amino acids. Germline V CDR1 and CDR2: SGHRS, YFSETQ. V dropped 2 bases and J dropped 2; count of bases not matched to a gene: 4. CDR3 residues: CASSFSGRFAYEQYF. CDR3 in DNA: TGCGCCAGCAGCTTTAGCGGGAGGTTCGCCTACGAGCAGTACTTC.